This T cell receptor (beta chain) is drawn from a study of Ad26.COV2.S vaccination and SARS-CoV-2 variants. The CDR3 is 13 amino acids. CDR1 is ENHRY, CDR2 SYGVKD, per germline. V was trimmed by 10 bases and J by 3 bases, leaving 13 bases between them. Sequencing was performed with immunoSEQ multiplex PCR; in TCRdb, only in-frame clones are kept and a portion is missing. The data contain hundreds of thousands of clones, roughly 90% of them seen just once; the ten biggest clones take up about 1.5%. This clone occurred a few times. Its specificity is unknown. Noted treatment: some 20 received Ad26.COV2.S at low or high dose, single or two shots; about 5 received placebo; per-sample allocation not given. After the first vaccine or placebo injection, samples were drawn on day 63. An Ad26 vector expressing Wuhan-strain SARS-CoV-2 spike constituted the vaccine. General study results and limits: In TCR breadth and depth analyses, total T cell responses may have been underestimated. Substantial response breadth was reportedly seen for spike-specific CD8+ and CD4+ T cells after vaccination.

The sequences come from peripheral blood, collected in a trial of Ad26.COV2.S vaccine versus placebo. This clonotype originated in a person aged 18-60 years who received the Ad26.COV2.S COVID-19 vaccine or a placebo. The chain uses TRBV10-3 and TRBJ1-3, with D possibly TRBD1 on 5 matching bases. CDR3 bases: TGTGCCACACTCAGGGAGGATGGAAACACCATATATTTT. It codes for CATLREDGNTIYF.